Each of the 24 T cell receptor beta chains below was sequenced from the same sample in a study of CD8 T cells in ankylosing spondylitis. Notes on the study in general: A TCR beta motif made of fewer than 10 highly homologous variants seemed typical of ankylosing spondylitis blood.

These receptors lack a known antigen. TCRdb called the 5' RACE reads again in MiXCR, with one record for every CDR3 protein. This sample has 250,000 to 350,000 distinct CDR3 sequences, with 8% found just once. The material sequenced was blood, either unsorted or a sorted T cell fraction (not recorded which). Receptors originate from a male donor with ankylosing spondylitis.

This clonotype was recorded many times. V usage is TRBV5-1 and J usage is TRBJ2-2; 10 nucleotides line up with TRBD2. V lost 3 bases and J lost 0; bases outside the gene matches: 5. CDR3 length: 17 residues. Germline V gene data show CDR1 as SGHRS and CDR2 as YFSETQ. The DNA of the CDR3 is TGCGCCAGCAGCTGGGGGACTAGCGATCCGAACACCGGGGAGCTGTTTTTT. This gives the protein CASSWGTSDPNTGELFF.

This clonotype was counted only a few times. The V call is TRBV11-2, the J call TRBJ2-1; D may be TRBD2 (6 bases). There are 18 residues in the CDR3. CDR1 is SGHAT and CDR2 is FQNNGV in the germline V gene. V lost 5 bases to trimming and J lost 4 bases, with 24 bases between them. In nucleotides, the CDR3 is TGTGCCAGCAGCCTAAAGGGAGGTACCGGATCCCATTACAATGAGCAGTTCTTC. Its protein is CASSLKGGTGSHYNEQFF. Full variable domain (rest looked up from reference TRBV11-2 and TRBJ2-1): EAGVAQSPRYKIIEKRQSVAFWCNPISGHATLYWYQQILGQGPKLLIQFQNNGVVDDSQLPKDRFSAERLKGVDSTLKIQPAKLEDSAVYLCASSLKGGTGSHYNEQFFGPGTRLTVL.

The V call is TRBV4-3, the J call TRBJ1-3, with 7 bases identical to TRBD1. CDR1 LGHNA and CDR2 YSLEER come from the germline V gene. The CDR3 is 16 residues long. V lost 0 bases and J lost 4; bases outside the gene matches: 6. CDR3 coding DNA: TGCGCCAGCAGCCAAGATCGCAGGGGGTTCGGAAACACCATATATTTT. The encoded protein is CASSQDRRGFGNTIYF.

V usage is TRBV14 and J usage is TRBJ2-3, with TRBD2 identical over 11 bases. V dropped 0 bases and J dropped 0; count of bases not matched to a gene: 11. The CDR3 loop spans 20 amino acids. Germline-derived CDR1 and CDR2 are SGHDN and FVKESK. The CDR3 is CASSQDKLAGALTSTDTQYF. CDR3 nucleotide sequence: TGTGCCAGCAGCCAAGATAAACTAGCGGGAGCCTTGACTAGCACAGATACGCAGTATTTT. Using reference TRBV14 and TRBJ2-3 for the parts outside the CDR3, the full variable domain is EAGVTQFPSHSVIEKGQTVTLRCDPISGHDNLYWYRRVMGKEIKFLLHFVKESKQDESGMPNNRFLAERTGGTYSTLKVQPAELEDSGVYFCASSQDKLAGALTSTDTQYFGPGTRLTVL.

This clonotype showed up many times. The chain combines TRBV3-1 with TRBJ2-1; D gene uncertain. From germline, CDR1 is LGHDT and CDR2 YNNKEL (reference sequence). This CDR3 comprises 16 residues. V lost 0 bases to trimming and J lost 0 bases, with 9 bases between them. For the CDR3, the DNA is TGTGCCAGCAGCCAAGAAATAGGGCGCTCCTACAATGAGCAGTTCTTC. Translated, it gives CASSQEIGRSYNEQFF.

The chain carries TRBV6-2 or TRBV6-3 and TRBJ2-1; the D is unclear. Looked up from germline, CDR1 is MNHEY and CDR2 is SVGEGT. The CDR3 covers 11 residues. V was trimmed by 2 bases and J by 8 bases, leaving 4 bases between them. CDR3 DNA: TGTGCCAGCAGTTACGGCCATGAGCAGTTCTTC. This sequence encodes CASSYGHEQFF.

This clonotype was detected a few times. The V call is TRBV12-3 or TRBV12-4, the J call TRBJ1-5, with TRBD1 matching over 8 bases. Germline trimming cut 5 bases from V and 2 bases from J; bases unmatched to any gene: 8. The CDR3 covers 16 residues. In nucleotides, the CDR3 is TGTGCCAGCAGTGACCACAGGGGGACGGGCAATCAGCCCCAGCATTTT. It specifies CASSDHRGTGNQPQHF.

This clonotype was recorded a few times. This chain joins TRBV6-2 or TRBV6-3 and TRBJ2-5, with 8 bases that match TRBD1. V was clipped by 6 bases and J by 3 bases; unmatched bases: 15. There are 17 residues in the CDR3. Per the germline V gene, CDR1 is MNHEY and CDR2 is SVGEGT. CDR3 DNA: TGTGCCAGCAGCCAAACCATGGACAGGGAGAGAAAAGAGACCCAGTACTTC. Translation gives CASSQTMDRERKETQYF.

The rearrangement links TRBV5-1 to TRBJ2-7, with 7 bases fitting TRBD1. The V and J ends lost 3 bases and 1 base, in that order; junction bases with no gene match: 7. The CDR3 loop spans 15 amino acids. Per the germline V gene, CDR1 is SGHRS and CDR2 is YFSETQ. CDR3 bases: TGCGCCAGCAGCTGGTCCGGGACAGCTTCCTACGAGCAGTACTTC. Translated: CASSWSGTASYEQYF.

This clonotype was counted only a few times. CDR3 coding DNA: TGTGCCAGCAGTTTCGGACTCAATCAGCCCCAGCATTTT. This translates into CASSFGLNQPQHF. The chain combines TRBV6-6 with TRBJ1-5; D is ambiguous. Trimming cost V 4 bases and J 3 bases, with 7 bases left between them. Looked up from germline, CDR1 is MNHNY and CDR2 is SVGAGI (reference sequence). CDR3 length: 13 amino acids.

This clonotype has just a few counts. V and J are TRBV4-3 and TRBJ2-2, with TRBD1 matching 7 bases. The CDR3 has 17 residues. Germline CDR1 LGHNA, CDR2 YSLEER. Losses at the gene ends were 3 bases for V and 6 bases for J; bases not matched to a gene: 13. CDR3 nucleotides: TGCGCCAGCAGCCACCCGACAGGGATTGTCGGGTCCGGGGAGCTGTTTTTT. This sequence encodes CASSHPTGIVGSGELFF.

This clonotype was counted a few times. The chain links TRBV20-1 to TRBJ2-7, with a possible D match to TRBD2 (6 bases). The germline V gene has CDR1 DFQATT and CDR2 SNEGSKA (reference sequence). V lost 6 bases and J lost 0, with 15 bases in between. The CDR3 is 14 amino acids. This chain's CDR3 is CSASGAGDSYEQYF. DNA of the CDR3: TGCAGTGCCAGCGGAGCGGGCGACTCCTACGAGCAGTACTTC.

This clonotype was picked up many times. This rearrangement joins TRBV7-3 to TRBJ2-1; D unclear. The germline V and J ends were trimmed by 3 bases and 0 bases, with 9 bases remaining between them. Germline-derived CDR1 and CDR2 are SGHTA and FQGTGA. The CDR3 covers 15 residues. CDR3 amino acids: CASSLRPSSYNEQFF. CDR3 in DNA: TGTGCCAGCAGCTTGAGGCCTAGCTCCTACAATGAGCAGTTCTTC.

The chain joins TRBV14 to TRBJ2-7; D remains ambiguous. The CDR3 covers 13 residues. In germline, CDR1 is SGHDN, CDR2 FVKESK. Trimming took 5 bases from V and 7 from J, leaving 15 bases between them. CDR3 bases: TGTGCCAGCAGCACTGTATGGGATCCGGAGCAGTACTTC. Residues: CASSTVWDPEQYF.

This clonotype was counted between two and nine times. The chain combines TRBV27 with TRBJ1-2; weak D call: TRBD1 (5 bases). V lost 3 bases, J lost 6 bases, and 14 bases lay in between. The CDR3 runs to 14 residues. CDR1 and CDR2 (germline): MNHEY, SMNVEV (reference sequence). The CDR3, as DNA: TGTGCCAGCAGTTTGCAGGGAAGGAAAGATGGCTACACCTTC. Amino acid sequence: CASSLQGRKDGYTF.

This clonotype was seen ten or more times. The chain has TRBV7-9 and TRBJ1-2, with D possibly being TRBD1 (6 bases). Trimming stripped 3 bases from V and 4 bases from J, with 18 bases between. The germline gives CDR1 SEHNR, CDR2 FQNEAQ (reference sequence). The CDR3 covers 16 residues. The CDR3 loop reads CASSFVRDIEIYGYTF. Written as DNA, the CDR3 is TGTGCCAGCAGCTTCGTGCGGGACATTGAAATCTATGGCTACACCTTC.

The chain employs TRBV7-8 and TRBJ1-5; 9 bases line up with TRBD1. The germline gives CDR1 SGHVS, CDR2 FQNEAQ. V shed 7 bases, J shed 7 bases, and the junction held 11 bases outside the gene matches. The CDR3 has 15 residues. The CDR3 is CASTLGQGNVQPQHF. The CDR3 DNA reads as TGTGCCAGCACCCTGGGACAGGGTAATGTGCAGCCCCAGCATTTT.

This clonotype turned up a few times. The chain employs TRBV9 and TRBJ2-1, with unresolved D. Germline V gene data show CDR1 as SGDLS and CDR2 as YYNGEE. This CDR3 spans 16 amino acids. The V and J ends lost 4 bases and 0 bases respectively, with 14 bases between them. DNA for the CDR3: TGTGCCAGCAGCAACCCTTGGCGGAGCTCCTACAATGAGCAGTTCTTC. It translates to CASSNPWRSSYNEQFF.

This clonotype was seen a handful of times. V and J are TRBV27 and TRBJ1-5; D remains ambiguous. Per germline, CDR1 MNHEY and CDR2 SMNVEV (reference sequence). The CDR3 length is 15 residues. Trimming stripped 5 bases from V and 6 bases from J, with 17 bases between. The CDR3 reads CASSRSSSGGQPQHF. CDR3 sequence (DNA): TGTGCCAGCAGTAGAAGTTCGTCGGGAGGTCAGCCCCAGCATTTT.

This clonotype was counted many times. This chain joins TRBV9 and TRBJ2-3; a possible D gene is TRBD2 (6 bases). Germline lookup yields CDR1 SGDLS and CDR2 YYNGEE. V was shortened by 4 bases and J by 0 bases, with 12 bases between the two germline ends. This CDR3 comprises 15 residues. This chain's CDR3 is CASSLGLYSTDTQYF. Here the CDR3 DNA reads TGTGCCAGCAGCCTGGGACTCTATAGCACAGATACGCAGTATTTT.

The chain is built from TRBV6-2 or TRBV6-3 and TRBJ1-6, with unresolved D. The CDR3 is made up of 15 amino acids. Germline CDR1 is MNHEY and CDR2 is SVGEGT. With 0 bases removed from V and 3 bases from J, the gap between germline ends came to 6 bases. The CDR3 spells CASSYSTDYNSPLHF. CDR3 DNA: TGTGCCAGCAGTTACTCGACGGACTATAATTCACCCCTCCACTTT.

This clonotype occurred a few times. The V and J genes are TRBV7-8 and TRBJ2-7; D not certain. There are 13 residues in the CDR3. Looked up from germline, CDR1 is SGHVS and CDR2 is FQNEAQ. V shed 2 bases and J shed 3 bases, with 8 bases lying between them. The CDR3 DNA follows: TGTGCCAGCAGCTTACGCGCTGACTACGAGCAGTACTTC. Translating gives CASSLRADYEQYF.

In this sample, this clonotype turned up a few times. This chain uses TRBV28 with TRBJ2-7, with a possible D match to TRBD2 (6 bases). The CDR3 length is 16 residues. With 8 bases removed from V and 3 bases from J, the gap between germline ends came to 23 bases. Germline V gene data show CDR1 as MDHEN and CDR2 as SYDVKM. CDR3 coding DNA: TGTGCCAGCGGGGTATACCCCGGGACTGGATACTACGAGCAGTACTTC. Amino acids: CASGVYPGTGYYEQYF. The entire variable domain, with the rest obtained from reference TRBV28 and TRBJ2-7, is as follows: DVKVTQSSRYLVKRTGEKVFLECVQDMDHENMFWYRQDPGLGLRLIYFSYDVKMKEKGDIPEGYSVSREKKERFSLILESASTNQTSMYLCASGVYPGTGYYEQYFGPGTRLTVT.

This clonotype was picked up many times. This chain uses TRBV6-2 or TRBV6-3 with TRBJ2-3; 7 nucleotides agree with TRBD1. The CDR3 has 13 amino acids. Trimming cost V 5 bases and J 5 bases; bases outside gene matches: 4. From germline, CDR1 is MNHEY and CDR2 SVGEGT. In nucleotides, the CDR3 is TGTGCCAGCAGTGCCAGGGGGATAGATACGCAGTATTTT. This encodes CASSARGIDTQYF.